A single sample is the source of the 15 T cell receptor beta chains below, sequenced in a study of T cell clonotyping in hematopoietic cell transplantation. Time point meaning: recipient sample about 28 days before transplant, after cytoreduction. Here immunoSEQ multiplex PCR was the method, and the copy in TCRdb shows in-frame clones only, minus some. The table shows around 25,000 clones, with around 83% occurring only once. Sequencing used peripheral blood mononuclear cells, obtained before stem cell transplant. The receptors were gathered from a woman in her sixties or seventies with acute myeloid leukemia. Some clones in this sample may be carry-over from other donors' samples.

The sample holds a few counts of this clone. The chain uses TRBV7-2 and TRBJ1-1; TRBD1 is a possible D gene (6 bases). The V gene's germline CDR1 is SGHTA and CDR2 FQGNSA. V shed 1 base and J shed 10 bases, with 19 bases lying between them. This CDR3 has 15 amino acids. The CDR3 nucleotides are TGTGCCAGCAGCTTAGACGACCGGACAGCCTTAAGAGCTTTCTTT. Protein product: CASSLDDRTALRAFF.

V gene TRBV18 combines with J gene TRBJ2-7, with TRBD2 matching 11 bases. With 5 bases clipped from V and 5 bases from J, the junction kept 8 bases outside the gene matches. This CDR3 contains 15 residues. Germline lookup yields CDR1 KGHSH and CDR2 LQKENI. The CDR3: CASSSGLAGGHEQYF. CDR3 DNA: TGTGCCAGCTCATCAGGGCTAGCGGGAGGACACGAGCAGTACTTC.

This clone has just one count. CDR3 sequence: CASSLGATFYNEQFF. CDR3 nucleotide sequence: TGTGCCAGTAGCCTCGGGGCTACCTTCTACAATGAGCAGTTCTTC. This rearrangement joins TRBV19 to TRBJ2-1; the D gene could be TRBD1 or TRBD2 (5 bases each). V lost 6 bases and J 3 bases, leaving 15 bases between the germline ends. Germline-derived CDR1 and CDR2 are LNHDA and SQIVND (reference sequence). The CDR3 runs to 15 residues.

In this sample, this clone turned up once. The chain recombines TRBV4-3 with TRBJ2-7; possible D gene TRBD2, 5 bases. CDR3 length: 16 amino acids. V dropped 0 bases and J dropped 2 bases, with 14 bases sitting between them. From germline, CDR1 is LGHNA and CDR2 YSLEER. In nucleotides, the CDR3 is TGCGCCAGCAGCCAAGATCTGTCTAGCCCAACCTACGAGCAGTACTTC. It is translated as CASSQDLSSPTYEQYF.

The chain couples TRBV7-2 to TRBJ2-7; TRBD2 might be the D (7 bases). Per germline, CDR1 SGHTA and CDR2 FQGNSA. The CDR3 has 14 residues. V shed 0 bases and J shed 6 bases, with 12 bases lying between them. Here the CDR3 DNA reads TGTGCCAGCAGCTTAGCTGGGGGGGCCGGCGAGCAGTACTTC. Encoded protein: CASSLAGGAGEQYF. The variable domain in full, completed from reference TRBV7-2 and TRBJ2-7, reads GAGVSQSPSNKVTEKGKDVELRCDPISGHTALYWYRQSLGQGLEFLIYFQGNSAPDKSGLPSDRFSAERTGGSVSTLTIQRTQQEDSAVYLCASSLAGGAGEQYFGPGTRLTVT.

The chain couples TRBV4-1 to TRBJ1-2, with 9 positions matching TRBD1. The trim removed 4 bases at V and 4 bases at J, leaving 7 bases unmatched. CDR1 and CDR2 (germline): MGHRA, YSYEKL. The CDR3 loop spans 15 amino acids. This CDR3 is CASSPWTGEGYGYTF. Here the CDR3 DNA reads TGCGCCAGCAGCCCGTGGACAGGGGAAGGCTATGGCTACACCTTC.

The chain joins TRBV28 to TRBJ2-7; D is possibly TRBD2 (6 bases). The germline V gene encodes CDR1 MDHEN and CDR2 SYDVKM. V lost 5 bases, J lost 7 bases, and 15 bases lay in between. This CDR3 contains 13 residues. The DNA of the CDR3 is TGTGCCAGCAGTCCGGGTGCGGGGTGGGAGCAGTACTTC. Amino acids: CASSPGAGWEQYF.

The count of this clone is one. The genes are TRBV10-3 and TRBJ2-2; D may correspond to TRBD1 or TRBD2 (5 bases each). Per the germline V gene, CDR1 is ENHRY and CDR2 is SYGVKD. The CDR3 is 15 amino acids. Trimming shortened V by 3 bases and J by 6 bases, and 14 bases separated the two germline ends. CDR3 in DNA: TGTGCCATCAGTGATCCCAGGGTGGGGGCCGGGGAGCTGTTTTTT. The encoded protein is CAISDPRVGAGELFF.

CDR3: CASSLEVRDRTEAFF. CDR3 coding DNA: TGTGCCAGCAGCTTAGAAGTAAGGGACCGAACTGAAGCTTTCTTT. The chain joins TRBV7-2 to TRBJ1-1, with a possible D match to TRBD1 (5 bases). The CDR3 runs to 15 residues. The germline CDR1 and CDR2 sequences are SGHTA and FQGNSA. V dropped 1 base and J dropped 5 bases, with 14 bases sitting between them.

The gene calls are TRBV9 and TRBJ2-1; 7 bases agree with TRBD2. V lost 0 bases and J lost 5; bases outside the gene matches: 8. CDR3 size: 16 residues. Germline values: CDR1 SGDLS, CDR2 YYNGEE. Written as DNA, the CDR3 is TGTGCCAGCAGCGTAGGTCTAGCGGCGGCCGACAATGAGCAGTTCTTC. Its protein product is CASSVGLAAADNEQFF. The complete variable domain, with remaining parts taken from reference TRBV9 and TRBJ2-1, reads DSGVTQTPKHLITATGQRVTLRCSPRSGDLSVYWYQQSLDQGLQFLIQYYNGEERAKGNILERFSAQQFPDLHSELNLSSLELGDSALYFCASSVGLAAADNEQFFGPGTRLTVL.

This chain connects TRBV4-3 to TRBJ1-1; no clear D. V lost 0 bases, J lost 0 bases, and 5 bases lay in between. The CDR3 loop spans 14 amino acids. Germline V CDR1 and CDR2: LGHNA, YSLEER. The CDR3 sequence: CASSQDLLNTEAFF. CDR3 nucleotides: TGCGCCAGCAGCCAAGATCTGTTGAACACTGAAGCTTTCTTT.

This clone was detected only once. The CDR3 coding sequence is TGTGCCAGCAGTCGCCCGGGGGACCACAATGAGCAGTTCTTC. It codes for CASSRPGDHNEQFF. The rearrangement links TRBV6-6 to TRBJ2-1, with D tentatively TRBD2 (6 bases). Germline V CDR1 and CDR2: MNHNY, SVGAGI (reference sequence). This CDR3 has 14 amino acids. Trimming took off 5 bases at V and 5 bases at J, with 13 bases between the two ends.

The V gene is TRBV15, the J gene TRBJ2-5, with D hard to call. CDR3 length equals 14 residues. Germline V lookup: CDR1 LNHNV, CDR2 YYDKDF (reference sequence). V was shortened by 1 base and J by 4 bases, with 10 bases between the two germline ends. The CDR3 nucleotides read TGTGCCACCAGCAGAGTAAACCCAGGAGAGACCCAGTACTTC. Its protein is CATSRVNPGETQYF.

This rearrangement joins TRBV6-4 to TRBJ2-3; 9 bases agree with TRBD1. Germline assignment: CDR1 MRHNA and CDR2 SNTAGT. CDR3 size: 16 residues. V dropped 3 bases and J dropped 4; count of bases not matched to a gene: 8. In nucleotides, the CDR3 is TGTGCCAGCAGTGAGGTCGGGGGACAGGGAGCAGATACGCAGTATTTT. Residues: CASSEVGGQGADTQYF.

The chain recombines TRBV5-6 with TRBJ1-2, with TRBD1 as a possible D gene (6 bases). The CDR3 has 13 residues. Germline loops: CDR1 SGHDT, CDR2 YYEEEE. With 5 bases removed from V and 7 bases from J, the gap between germline ends came to 15 bases. The CDR3 DNA follows: TGTGCCAGCAGTTCCGGGACACTACGTGGCTACACCTTC. It specifies CASSSGTLRGYTF.